One and the same sample provided the 31 T cell receptor beta chains below, sequenced in a study of regulatory T cells in long-lasting Graves disease. Stated time point: newly diagnosed GD, antithyroid drugs for less than 3 months. Making the TCR library involved RNA that had been extracted from PBMCs. Construction of TCR beta libraries relied on iRepertoire HTBI primers and on Arm-PCR targeting CDR3 regions. One entry per CDR3 protein, called by TCRdb with MiXCR from the multiplex PCR reads. Here the sample spans fewer than 650,000 distinct CDR3 sequences, under 20% being singletons. This sample was shared with a second study, whose subject was T cells in Graves' hyperthyroidism and ophthalmopathy.

Here the sequenced sample was peripheral blood mononuclear cells (PBMCs), taken at new diagnosis, from a patient treated with antithyroid drugs. These receptors all come from a woman aged 30 to 39 with Graves disease.

The chain is built from TRBV6-5 and TRBJ2-6; TRBD1 agrees at 10 bases. Trimming at V came to 4 bases and at J to 6 bases, leaving 9 bases not matched to a gene. The CDR3 covers 17 residues. Germline assignment: CDR1 MNHEY and CDR2 SVGAGI. The DNA for the CDR3 is TGTGCCAGCAGTTTCTGGACAGGGGGGCTAATGGCCAACGTCCTGACTTTC. Protein product: CASSFWTGGLMANVLTF.

This clonotype was seen a single time. This may be a read error, as it is one base from a much larger clone. The chain combines TRBV6-2 or TRBV6-3 with TRBJ2-7; no firm D call. CDR1 MNHEY and CDR2 SVGEGT come from the germline V gene. CDR3 length: 14 amino acids. CDR3 DNA sequence: TGTGCCGGCAGAACCTACGGAGTCTCCTACGAGCAGTACTTC. Translating it yields CAGRTYGVSYEQYF.

This clonotype was observed at least ten times. This chain links TRBV7-2 with TRBJ2-3, with 16 bases aligning to TRBD2. With 5 bases clipped from V and 6 bases from J, the junction kept 11 bases outside the gene matches. The CDR3 length is 18 residues. CDR1 and CDR2 (germline): SGHTA, FQGNSA. CDR3 residues: CASSLGLAGGPSGDTQYF. The CDR3 nucleotides read TGTGCCAGCAGCCTGGGACTAGCGGGAGGGCCGAGTGGTGATACGCAGTATTTT.

The chain carries TRBV19 and TRBJ2-2; 9 positions agree with TRBD1. The CDR3 is 17 amino acids. V lost 0 bases, J lost 2 bases, and 4 bases stayed unmatched. CDR1 is LNHDA, CDR2 SQIVND, per germline (reference sequence). The CDR3 DNA sequence: TGTGCCAGTAGTATAGAGGACAGGGGACTTAACACCGGGGAGCTGTTTTTT. Translating gives CASSIEDRGLNTGELFF.

In its sample, this clonotype was seen many times. The genes are TRBV7-2 and TRBJ2-5; D is perhaps TRBD1 (6 bases). Trimming removed 4 bases from V and 3 bases from J, with 15 bases in between. CDR3 length: 15 residues. Germline lookup yields CDR1 SGHTA and CDR2 FQGNSA. The CDR3 coding sequence is TGTGCCAGCAGCTCCCATCTGGGACAAGAAGAGACCCAGTACTTC. Its protein product is CASSSHLGQEETQYF. The whole variable domain, remainder taken from reference TRBV7-2 and TRBJ2-5, is GAGVSQSPSNKVTEKGKDVELRCDPISGHTALYWYRQSLGQGLEFLIYFQGNSAPDKSGLPSDRFSAERTGGSVSTLTIQRTQQEDSAVYLCASSSHLGQEETQYFGPGTRLLVL.

This clonotype was recorded many times. This chain joins TRBV3-1 and TRBJ1-1; tentatively, D is TRBD1 (5 bases). The CDR3 totals 12 residues. Germline CDR1 LGHDT, CDR2 YNNKEL (reference sequence). V lost 8 bases and J 2 bases, leaving 9 bases between the germline ends. The CDR3 loop reads CASRGSNTEAFF. CDR3 coding DNA: TGTGCCAGCCGGGGGAGCAACACTGAAGCTTTCTTT.

This clonotype was seen only a few times. Written as DNA, the CDR3 is TGCAGTGCTCCCTTCTGGCGCACAGATACGCAGTATTTT. Translating gives CSAPFWRTDTQYF. The chain links TRBV20-1 to TRBJ2-3, with unresolved D. CDR3 length equals 13 residues. Germline lookup yields CDR1 DFQATT and CDR2 SNEGSKA (reference sequence). The V gene lost 5 bases and the J gene lost 1 base, with 10 bases spanning the gap.

The sample holds a few counts of this clonotype. The V and J genes are TRBV5-1 and TRBJ2-1, with TRBD2 identical over 9 bases. Per germline, CDR1 SGHRS and CDR2 YFSETQ. This CDR3 has 16 amino acids. The trim removed 2 bases at V and 3 bases at J, leaving 6 bases unmatched. Written as DNA, the CDR3 is TGCGCCAGCAGCTTATCGGCTAGCGGGAACTACAATGAGCAGTTCTTC. As protein: CASSLSASGNYNEQFF.

This clonotype appeared many times. The V and J genes are TRBV28 and TRBJ2-7, with 8 bases identical to TRBD2. CDR1 and CDR2 (germline): MDHEN, SYDVKM. This CDR3 contains 18 residues. V gave up 5 bases and J gave up 5 bases; unmatched junction bases: 20. CDR3 sequence (DNA): TGTGCCAGCAGTCGCTCCACGGCGGGAGGTCCGGATGGACACGAGCAGTACTTC. This translates into CASSRSTAGGPDGHEQYF.

V gene TRBV24-1 combines with J gene TRBJ2-3, with D perhaps matching TRBD1 or TRBD2 (5 bases each). Germline CDR1 reads KGHDR; CDR2 reads SFDVKD. CDR3 length: 16 residues. Trimming took 7 bases from V and 2 from J, leaving 18 bases between them. DNA for the CDR3: TGTGCCACCAGGCCGAATGGGGGTGCCGCCACAGATACGCAGTATTTT. Translated, it gives CATRPNGGAATDTQYF.

This clonotype occurred many times. This chain uses TRBV12-3 or TRBV12-4 with TRBJ1-2; TRBD1 might be the D (5 bases). V lost 6 bases and J 5 bases, leaving 13 bases between the germline ends. CDR3 length: 13 residues. CDR3 DNA: TGTGCCAGCAGCTCTACGGGACGGTATGGCTACACCTTC. Amino acids: CASSSTGRYGYTF.

This clonotype was found a few times. This chain uses TRBV5-5 with TRBJ2-2; 7 bases map to TRBD2. V shed 0 bases, J shed 2 bases, and the junction held 16 bases outside the gene matches. The CDR3 consists of 20 residues. Germline assignment: CDR1 SGHKS and CDR2 YYEKEE (reference sequence). CDR3 nucleotides: TGTGCCAGCAGCTTGGAGCCTAGCGGAATTAACCCAGTAAACACCGGGGAGCTGTTTTTT. Its protein is CASSLEPSGINPVNTGELFF.

This clonotype was observed many times. This rearrangement joins TRBV28 to TRBJ2-3, with D perhaps TRBD2 (6 bases). Trimming shortened V by 6 bases and J by 2 bases, and 21 bases separated the two germline ends. The CDR3 totals 17 residues. Germline CDR1 is MDHEN and CDR2 is SYDVKM. CDR3 nucleotide sequence: TGTGCCAGCAGCGCCATAGGGACTTGGAAACCCACAGATACGCAGTATTTT. Protein: CASSAIGTWKPTDTQYF.

At least ten counts were recorded for this clonotype. This chain uses TRBV2 with TRBJ2-5, with TRBD1 matching 8 bases. The CDR3 sequence is 13 residues long. Trimming removed 7 bases from V and 5 bases from J; junction bases left unmatched: 6. Germline CDR1 reads SNHLY; CDR2 reads FYNNEI. The CDR3 sequence: CASNSRGPETQYF. The CDR3 nucleotides are TGTGCCAGCAACTCCAGGGGGCCTGAGACCCAGTACTTC.

Details on this clonotype: This sequence may be a read error, since a much larger clone differs from it by one base. The CDR3 DNA follows: TGTGCCAGCTTACGCCGGGGTGAGGGAGAGACCCAGTACTTC. This translates into CASLRRGEGETQYF. The rearrangement uses TRBV2 and TRBJ2-5, with a tentative D call TRBD2 (5 bases). The V and J ends lost 8 bases and 4 bases respectively, with 17 bases between them. The CDR3 spans 14 residues. Germline V gene data show CDR1 as SNHLY and CDR2 as FYNNEI.

To note about this clonotype: A much larger clone differs from this one at a single base, so this may be a read error. The chain employs TRBV28 and TRBJ1-1; weak D call: TRBD1 (6 bases). The CDR3 is made up of 13 amino acids. Germline V CDR1 and CDR2: MDHEN, SYDVKM. Trimming removed 5 bases at V and 7 bases at J, with 14 bases between. The CDR3 loop reads CASSRGQLIEAFF. CDR3 DNA sequence: TGTGCCAGCAGTAGGGGACAACTCATTGAAGCTTTCTTT.

This clonotype has just a few counts. The J gene is TRBJ2-1, the V gene TRBV7-9, with 12 positions matching TRBD2. This CDR3 has 17 residues. Germline V lookup: CDR1 SEHNR, CDR2 FQNEAQ (reference sequence). V lost 5 bases to trimming and J lost 5 bases; unmatched junction nucleotides: 10. The CDR3 loop reads CASSTQGLAGHHNEQFF. The CDR3 coding sequence is TGTGCCAGCAGCACTCAAGGACTAGCGGGACATCACAATGAGCAGTTCTTC.

This clonotype was picked up a small number of times. This chain connects TRBV4-1 to TRBJ1-3; D ambiguous. The CDR3 is 15 amino acids. V lost 2 bases to trimming and J lost 4 bases, with 12 bases between them. Germline V gene data show CDR1 as MGHRA and CDR2 as YSYEKL. CDR3 nucleotides: TGCGCCAGCAGCCAACTACGAGGGCAAGGAAACACCATATATTTT. Its protein product is CASSQLRGQGNTIYF.

This clonotype has just a few counts. The rearrangement uses TRBV14 and TRBJ1-5, with TRBD1 matching over 8 bases. CDR1 and CDR2 from the germline V gene are SGHDN and FVKESK. The V gene end was trimmed by 7 bases and the J gene end by 9 bases; junction bases not matched to a gene: 14. This CDR3 has 15 residues. The CDR3 is CASITKAGGSVPQHF. The CDR3 DNA reads as TGTGCCAGCATAACCAAGGCAGGGGGCTCGGTGCCCCAGCATTTT.

With regard to this clonotype: The junction differs from germline at one of its ends, possibly a read error. J is TRBJ1-1 and V is TRBV4-2; D not resolved. In germline, CDR1 is LGHNA, CDR2 YNFKEQ. This CDR3 region has 13 residues. CDR3 nucleotides: TGTGCCAGCAGTCAAGACACAGACACTGAAGCTTTCTTT. This gives the protein CASSQDTDTEAFF.

The sample holds a few counts of this clonotype. The chain recombines TRBV6-1 with TRBJ2-3; D remains ambiguous. The ends were cut back, 7 bases at V and 5 bases at J, with 13 bases in the middle. The CDR3 extends over 13 amino acids. Germline V gene data show CDR1 as MNHNS and CDR2 as SASEGT. The DNA for the CDR3 is TGTGCCAGCAAAAAGCCTGTGGGAGATACGCAGTATTTT. Protein sequence: CASKKPVGDTQYF.

In its sample, this clonotype was seen a few times. The V and J genes are TRBV11-2 and TRBJ2-7; 10 bases fit TRBD1. Germline V CDR1 and CDR2: SGHAT, FQNNGV. With V trimmed by 5 bases and J by 4 bases, 8 bases remained unmatched. The CDR3 runs 15 residues. The DNA of the CDR3 is TGTGCCAGCAGCGTCGACAGGGGGCTGTTATACGAGCAGTACTTC. Protein: CASSVDRGLLYEQYF.

V is TRBV7-2 and J is TRBJ2-1; TRBD2 matches at 9 bases. The CDR3 spans 16 residues. With 1 base clipped from V and 3 bases from J, the junction kept 4 bases outside the gene matches. The germline V gene encodes CDR1 SGHTA and CDR2 FQGNSA. The CDR3: CASSLVSSGVYNEQFF. The DNA of the CDR3 is TGTGCCAGCAGCTTAGTGTCTAGCGGGGTCTACAATGAGCAGTTCTTC.

The chain joins TRBV20-1 to TRBJ2-3, with 12 bases matching TRBD2. The CDR3 loop spans 14 amino acids. With V trimmed by 6 bases and J by 3 bases, 4 bases remained unmatched. Germline V lookup: CDR1 DFQATT, CDR2 SNEGSKA (reference sequence). CDR3 amino acids: CSAWTSGKTDTQYF. The CDR3 region has the DNA TGCAGTGCCTGGACTAGCGGGAAAACAGATACGCAGTATTTT.

This clonotype occurred a few times. V usage is TRBV10-3 and J usage is TRBJ2-2; TRBD2 aligns across 10 bases. The length of the CDR3 is 18 residues. The V gene end was trimmed by 0 bases and the J gene end by 5 bases; junction bases not matched to a gene: 9. CDR1 and CDR2 (germline): ENHRY, SYGVKD. The CDR3 nucleotides are TGTGCCATCAGTGAGTCCTTAGCGGGAGGATCGGGGACCGGGGAGCTGTTTTTT. It encodes CAISESLAGGSGTGELFF.

V gene TRBV30 combines with J gene TRBJ2-7; 9 bases are a match to TRBD2. With V trimmed by 3 bases and J by 6 bases, 9 bases remained unmatched. The length of the CDR3 is 14 residues. The germline V gene has CDR1 GTSNPN and CDR2 SVGIG (reference sequence). This chain's CDR3 is CAWRGAGGPGEQYF. As DNA, the CDR3 is TGTGCCTGGAGGGGAGCGGGAGGTCCGGGCGAGCAGTACTTC.

At least ten counts were recorded for this clonotype. This rearrangement joins TRBV2 to TRBJ2-3; a weak D match, TRBD2 (6 bases). Per germline, CDR1 SNHLY and CDR2 FYNNEI. The CDR3 contains 15 residues. Trimming took 6 bases from V and 2 from J, leaving 15 bases between them. CDR3: CASRTFGEVTDTQYF. The DNA of the CDR3 is TGTGCCAGCAGGACCTTTGGGGAGGTCACAGATACGCAGTATTTT.

This clonotype was observed at least ten times. The rearrangement joins TRBV30 to TRBJ1-2; 11 nucleotides line up with TRBD1. Germline CDR1 GTSNPN, CDR2 SVGIG (reference sequence). V trimming: 0 bases; J trimming: 4 bases; junction bases outside the gene matches: 4. CDR3 length: 15 amino acids. The CDR3 nucleotides read TGTGCCTGGAGTGTATCCGGGACAGGGGGCTATGGCTACACCTTC. This codes for CAWSVSGTGGYGYTF.

Remarks on this clonotype: A read error may be the cause here, since a much bigger clone is one base away. V usage is TRBV20-1 and J usage is TRBJ2-2; D not resolved. The germline CDR1 and CDR2 sequences are DFQATT and SNEGSKA (reference sequence). The CDR3 length is 15 residues. Trimming shortened V by 2 bases and J by 7 bases, and 17 bases separated the two germline ends. In nucleotides, the CDR3 is TGCAGTGCTAGATCGACTGCCCGCGGTTTCGGGGAGCTGTTTTTT. This translates into CSARSTARGFGELFF.

V and J are TRBV3-1 and TRBJ2-3; D gene uncertain. The CDR3 contains 15 residues. The ends were cut back, 4 bases at V and 0 bases at J, with 11 bases in the middle. Germline lookup yields CDR1 LGHDT and CDR2 YNNKEL (reference sequence). CDR3 coding DNA: TGTGCCAGCAGCCGACTGAGAACTAGCACAGATACGCAGTATTTT. Protein product: CASSRLRTSTDTQYF.

This clonotype was detected many times. The chain couples TRBV7-3 to TRBJ2-5; 14 bases agree with TRBD2. The V gene end was trimmed by 5 bases and the J gene end by 5 bases; junction bases not matched to a gene: 4. CDR3 length: 15 amino acids. Germline V gene lookup returns CDR1 SGHTA and CDR2 FQGTGA. CDR3 amino acids: CASSLGTSGSETQYF. CDR3 coding DNA: TGTGCCAGCAGCCTCGGGACTAGCGGGAGCGAGACCCAGTACTTC.